Following are 15 T cell receptor beta chains from one sample sequenced in a study of T cell responses to AZD1222 COVID-19 vaccine (dated by TCRdb to the early 2020s). The time point label corresponds to: about 28 days (+/-7) after the second vaccine dose. The method was the immunoSEQ multiplex PCR assay. Held by TCRdb, this immuneACCESS table contains in-frame sequences only and omits some clones. Under half of the omission traces to an unresolved V gene where checked; the cause of the rest is unknown. This sample has about 140,000 clones in its table, and approximately 91% of those were observed once. Around 1.2% of the sample is held by the ten biggest clonotypes. The sample in question was peripheral blood, obtained 28 days after the second AZD1222 dose. The receptors stem from an adult who received the AZD1222 COVID-19 vaccine.

The chain combines TRBV6-1 with TRBJ2-5, with 7 bases identical to TRBD1. Germline V gene data show CDR1 as MNHNS and CDR2 as SASEGT. J lost 4 bases, V lost 1 base, and 6 bases had no gene match. This CDR3 is built from 15 residues. The CDR3 DNA sequence: TGTGCCAGCAGTGAAGGGCAGGGGGTGTCAGAGACCCAGTACTTC. Translation: CASSEGQGVSETQYF.

The chain combines TRBV5-4 with TRBJ2-5; possibly TRBD1 for D (5 bases). The CDR3 is made up of 14 amino acids. The V and J ends lost 4 bases and 1 base respectively, with 11 bases between them. Germline CDR1 and CDR2: SGHNT and YYREEE (reference sequence). In DNA form, the CDR3 reads TGTGCCAGCAGCCCGGACACGATCCAAGAGACCCAGTACTTC. The encoded protein is CASSPDTIQETQYF. Using reference TRBV5-4 and TRBJ2-5 for the parts outside the CDR3, the full variable domain is ETGVTQSPTHLIKTRGQQVTLRCSSQSGHNTVSWYQQALGQGPQFIFQYYREEENGRGNFPPRFSGLQFPNYSSELNVNALELDDSALYLCASSPDTIQETQYFGPGTRLLVL.

The chain uses TRBV5-1 and TRBJ2-5; 9 bases are a match to TRBD2. V dropped 4 bases and J dropped 1; count of bases not matched to a gene: 8. Germline CDR1 is SGHRS and CDR2 is YFSETQ. CDR3 length: 16 amino acids. CDR3 in amino acids: CASSRIPGLAQETQYF. In DNA, the CDR3 is TGCGCCAGCAGCCGTATTCCGGGACTAGCCCAAGAGACCCAGTACTTC.

The chain combines TRBV27 with TRBJ2-7, with TRBD2 matching 7 bases. This CDR3 comprises 14 residues. Looked up from germline, CDR1 is MNHEY and CDR2 is SMNVEV (reference sequence). Trimming at V came to 4 bases and at J to 5 bases, leaving 8 bases not matched to a gene. The CDR3 region is CASSSAGDLHEQYF. The CDR3 nucleotides are TGTGCCAGCAGTTCTGCGGGAGATTTACACGAGCAGTACTTC.

This chain connects TRBV19 to TRBJ1-5, with D tentatively TRBD1 (5 bases). The CDR3 extends over 15 amino acids. V was pared by 4 bases and J by 2 bases, with 12 bases between. Per germline, CDR1 LNHDA and CDR2 SQIVND (reference sequence). CDR3 sequence reads: CASSKGIRGNQPQHF. CDR3 sequence (DNA): TGTGCCAGTAGTAAAGGAATCAGGGGCAATCAGCCCCAGCATTTT.

The rearrangement uses TRBV15 and TRBJ2-4; 9 positions agree with TRBD2. CDR1 is LNHNV and CDR2 is YYDKDF in the germline V gene (reference sequence). The V segment lost 3 bases and the J segment 7 bases; nucleotides outside the gene matches: 1. This CDR3 spans 13 amino acids. For the CDR3, the DNA is TGTGCCACCAGCAGGGCGGGGGGGAACATTCAGTACTTC. It codes for CATSRAGGNIQYF.

CDR3 residues: CASSSKRGLAHYNEQFF. As DNA, the CDR3 is TGTGCCAGCAGCTCAAAGCGAGGACTAGCGCACTACAATGAGCAGTTCTTC. The J gene is TRBJ2-1, the V gene TRBV9; 9 bases map to TRBD2. This CDR3 is 17 amino acids long. Per the germline V gene, CDR1 is SGDLS and CDR2 is YYNGEE. Losses at the gene ends were 4 bases for V and 3 bases for J; bases not matched to a gene: 11.

The chain employs TRBV10-3 and TRBJ2-5; 7 positions match TRBD2. The length of the CDR3 is 14 residues. Germline V CDR1 and CDR2: ENHRY, SYGVKD. V lost 6 bases to trimming and J lost 2 bases; unmatched junction nucleotides: 6. The CDR3 DNA is TGTGCCATCAGCGGAGCGGGAACACAAGAGACCCAGTACTTC. It translates to CAISGAGTQETQYF.

The chain carries TRBV12-3 or TRBV12-4 and TRBJ2-7; D unclear. The ends were cut back, 4 bases at V and 2 bases at J, with 6 bases in the middle. The CDR3 sequence is 12 residues long. CDR3 bases: TGTGCCAGCAGTTCATGGACCTACGAGCAGTACTTC. It encodes CASSSWTYEQYF.

The V and J genes are TRBV15 and TRBJ2-3, with 10 bases matching TRBD2. Unmatched junction bases numbered 6, after V lost 0 bases and J lost 0 bases. The CDR3 is made up of 18 amino acids. CDR1 and CDR2 (germline): LNHNV, YYDKDF (reference sequence). The CDR3 DNA follows: TGTGCCACCAGCAGAGATCTGCTAGCGGGGGCCAGCACAGATACGCAGTATTTT. This encodes CATSRDLLAGASTDTQYF.

The V gene is TRBV5-4, the J gene TRBJ2-1; TRBD1 might be the D (6 bases). CDR1 is SGHNT, CDR2 YYREEE, per germline (reference sequence). The V gene lost 4 bases and the J gene lost 0 bases, with 11 bases spanning the gap. This CDR3 has 15 amino acids. CDR3 in amino acids: CASSQGQNSYNEQFF. Here the CDR3 DNA reads TGTGCCAGCAGCCAAGGACAGAACTCCTACAATGAGCAGTTCTTC.

This chain connects TRBV20-1 to TRBJ1-6; the D is unclear. CDR1 DFQATT and CDR2 SNEGSKA come from the germline V gene (reference sequence). The CDR3 is 16 amino acids. The V and J ends lost 3 bases and 0 bases respectively, with 12 bases between them. CDR3: CSASFSQSSYNSPLHF. The DNA of the CDR3 is TGCAGTGCTAGTTTTTCGCAGAGCTCCTATAATTCACCCCTCCACTTT.

The chain employs TRBV4-1 and TRBJ1-4; 10 nucleotides line up with TRBD1. V gave up 5 bases and J gave up 0 bases; unmatched junction bases: 3. The CDR3 has 16 amino acids. Germline loops: CDR1 MGHRA, CDR2 YSYEKL. DNA for the CDR3: TGCGCCAGCAGCTACGGACAGGGGGCAACTAATGAAAAACTGTTTTTT. Its protein is CASSYGQGATNEKLFF.

The CDR3 coding sequence is TGTGCCAGCAGTTCCGAGACAGCGGGTGTGGGCAATCAGCCCCAGCATTTT. It codes for CASSSETAGVGNQPQHF. V usage is TRBV28 and J usage is TRBJ1-5; possibly TRBD1 for D (5 bases). The CDR3 spans 17 residues. Trimming shortened V by 4 bases and J by 2 bases, and 18 bases separated the two germline ends. Germline loops: CDR1 MDHEN, CDR2 SYDVKM.

The rearrangement joins TRBV5-6 to TRBJ2-7; 7 bases line up with TRBD1. The CDR3 totals 14 residues. Germline lookup yields CDR1 SGHDT and CDR2 YYEEEE. V gave up 3 bases and J gave up 3 bases; unmatched junction bases: 6. In DNA form, the CDR3 reads TGTGCCAGCAGCTATCCGGGACAGAACTACGAGCAGTACTTC. Translating it yields CASSYPGQNYEQYF.